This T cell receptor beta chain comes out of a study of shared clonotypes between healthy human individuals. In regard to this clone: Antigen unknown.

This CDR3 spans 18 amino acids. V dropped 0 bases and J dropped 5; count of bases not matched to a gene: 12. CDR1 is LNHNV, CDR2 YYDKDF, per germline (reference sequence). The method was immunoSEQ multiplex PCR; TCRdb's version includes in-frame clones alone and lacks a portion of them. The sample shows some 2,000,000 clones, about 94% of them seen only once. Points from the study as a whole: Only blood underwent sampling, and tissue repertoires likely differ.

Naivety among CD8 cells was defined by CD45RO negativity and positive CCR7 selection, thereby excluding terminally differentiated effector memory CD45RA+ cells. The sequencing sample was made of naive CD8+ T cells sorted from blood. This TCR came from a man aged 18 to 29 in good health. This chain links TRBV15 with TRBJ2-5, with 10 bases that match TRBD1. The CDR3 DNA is TGTGCCACCAGCAGAGATCAGCCCGGGACAGGGGATTGGGAGACCCAGTACTTC. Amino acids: CATSRDQPGTGDWETQYF.